Given below is one TCR beta chain in context. No antigen is known for it. The CDR3 is 14 amino acids. Looked up from germline, CDR1 is KGHSH and CDR2 is LQKENI. Losses at the gene ends were 6 bases for V and 7 bases for J; bases not matched to a gene: 10. The PCR used 60 Vbeta and 13 Jbeta primers. Data came from immunoSEQ multiplex PCR; TCRdb stores just in-frame clones and leaves some out. This sample has over 95,000 clones, with 65% to 85% found just once. This specimen comes from a study of cytomegalovirus exposure and HLA in healthy donors. As for the study in general: Within the Caucasian-associated ancestry cluster were around 80% of the 398 genotyped donors.

The study, taken as a whole, reports: TCR sequences were mostly rare, though some public TCRs occurred in many donors.

This TCR came from a woman aged 25 to 39 in good health and CMV-seropositive. Sequenced: PBMCs. This chain connects TRBV18 to TRBJ1-2; 8 bases are a match to TRBD1. This CDR3 reads CASSYQTGDGGYTF. CDR3 nucleotide sequence: TGTGCCAGCTCCTATCAGACAGGGGACGGTGGCTACACCTTC.